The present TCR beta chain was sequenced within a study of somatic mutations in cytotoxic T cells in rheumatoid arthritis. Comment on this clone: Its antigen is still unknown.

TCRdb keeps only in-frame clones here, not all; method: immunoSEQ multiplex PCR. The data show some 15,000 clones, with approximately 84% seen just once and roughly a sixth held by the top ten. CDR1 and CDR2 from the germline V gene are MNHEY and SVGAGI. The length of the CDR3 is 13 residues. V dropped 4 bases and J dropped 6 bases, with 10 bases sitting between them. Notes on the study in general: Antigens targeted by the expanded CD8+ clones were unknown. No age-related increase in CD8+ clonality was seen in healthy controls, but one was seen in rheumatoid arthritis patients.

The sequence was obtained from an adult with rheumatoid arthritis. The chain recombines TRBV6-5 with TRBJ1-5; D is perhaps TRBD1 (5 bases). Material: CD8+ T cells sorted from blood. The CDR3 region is CASSSGTAQPQHF. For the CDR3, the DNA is TGTGCCAGCAGTTCCGGGACGGCTCAGCCCCAGCATTTT.